These T cell receptor beta chains were read from a single sample in a study of blood T cells in healthy people across ages. From the 5' RACE reads, TCRdb called clonotypes with MiXCR, one entry per CDR3 protein. The sample lists hundreds of thousands of distinct CDR3 sequences, 56% occurring once. Specimen: blood. These receptors came from a middle-aged man in good health. The CDR3 runs from the conserved cysteine through the conserved F or W. D genes are given only for firm matches. The size field is filled for only some rows; it gives once, few, many or a size class.

d_gene	v_gene	j_gene	abundance	CDR3nt	CDR3aa
.	TRBV20-1	TRBJ1-5	.	TGCAGTGTTCGGACAGCAGATAGCAATCAGCCCCAGCATTTT	CSVRTADSNQPQHF
.	TRBV12-3/TRBV12-4	TRBJ2-6	.	TGTGCCAGCAGTTTAGATCCGGGGAGAGGGGCCAACGTCCTGACTTTC	CASSLDPGRGANVLTF
TRBD1	TRBV12-3/TRBV12-4	TRBJ1-5	few	TGTGCCAGCAGGAGGGACAGGGATAATCAGCCCCAGCATTTT	CASRRDRDNQPQHF
TRBD1	TRBV7-3	TRBJ2-3	.	TGTGCCAGCAGCTCAAGCCCCGCCCGGGGACAGGGGGCAACTACGCAGTATTTT	CASSSSPARGQGATTQYF
.	TRBV5-1	TRBJ2-5	few	TGCGCCAGCAGCTGGGGCAGGGGTGTGTCGAACGGGGAGCAGTACTTC	CASSWGRGVSNGEQYF
TRBD1	TRBV11-2	TRBJ2-5	.	TGTGCCAGCGGACCAGGACAGGGGGTCGAGGAGACCCAGTACTTC	CASGPGQGVEETQYF
.	TRBV6-6	TRBJ2-3	.	TGTGCCAGTACCGGGACTTTAGATACGCAGTATTTT	CASTGTLDTQYF
.	TRBV2	TRBJ2-3	.	TGTGCCAGCAGTGCGGGGCAGAGCACAGATACGCAGTATTTT	CASSAGQSTDTQYF
TRBD2	TRBV4-1	TRBJ2-7	.	TGCGCCAGCAGCCAAGCAGGCGGGAGGTACGAGCAGTACTTC	CASSQAGGRYEQYF
TRBD2	TRBV24-1	TRBJ2-5	few	TGTGCCACCAGTGAGGGCGGGACTAGCGGGTTTCAAGAGACCCAGTACTTC	CATSEGGTSGFQETQYF
.	TRBV7-6	TRBJ1-5	.	TGTGCCAGCAGCGAGGATCAGGGTTGGAATCAGCCCCAGCATTTT	CASSEDQGWNQPQHF
TRBD2	TRBV7-3	TRBJ2-1	.	TGTGCCAGCAGCTTAGGGTTGGGGACTAGCGGGAGGATTAACAATGAGCAGTTCTTC	CASSLGLGTSGRINNEQFF
.	TRBV27	TRBJ2-1	few	TGTGCCAGCAGTTTATCTAGCCCCATCTACAATGAGCAGTTCTTC	CASSLSSPIYNEQFF
.	TRBV12-3/TRBV12-4	TRBJ2-4	.	TGTGCCAGCAGTTCCTCCGGGATAGCCAAAAACATTCAGTACTTC	CASSSSGIAKNIQYF
TRBD2	TRBV28	TRBJ2-7	.	TGTGCCAGCAGGGCCGCGGGGCGGGGGACCTACGAGCAGTACTTC	CASRAAGRGTYEQYF
.	TRBV9	TRBJ2-5	.	TGTGCCAGCAGCGTAGGGGGGGTCGGACCAGCACAAGAGACCCAGTACTTC	CASSVGGVGPAQETQYF
TRBD1	TRBV5-5	TRBJ2-7	few	TGTGCCAGCAGCCTTAGACAGGGGGCCTCCTGGGAGCAGTACTTC	CASSLRQGASWEQYF
.	TRBV6-5	TRBJ1-2	few	TGTGCCAGCAGTTACTGGGAGGGGGATGGCTACACCTTC	CASSYWEGDGYTF
.	TRBV4-3	TRBJ2-7	.	TGCGCCAGCAGCCAAGATATGGCGGACTACGAGCAGTACTTC	CASSQDMADYEQYF
.	TRBV12-3/TRBV12-4	TRBJ2-3	.	TGTGCCAGCAGTTTGAATTTCGGGGGAATTGGCACAGATACGCAGTATTTT	CASSLNFGGIGTDTQYF
.	TRBV10-3	TRBJ1-4	once	TGTGCCACCGGAGGGCTGTCTAATGAAAAACTGTTTTTT	CATGGLSNEKLFF
.	TRBV5-5	TRBJ1-1	.	TGTGCCAGCAGCTTGGCACGGCGAGTGAACACTGAAGCTTTCTTT	CASSLARRVNTEAFF
.	TRBV12-3/TRBV12-4	TRBJ2-5	.	TGTGCCAGCAGTTTACGAGTTTTCCCCCAAGAGACCCAGTACTTC	CASSLRVFPQETQYF
.	TRBV12-3/TRBV12-4	TRBJ2-1	many	TGTGCCAGCAGTCTAAGTGGGAGAAATGAGCAGTTCTTC	CASSLSGRNEQFF
TRBD1	TRBV4-1	TRBJ2-7	.	TGCGCCAGCAGCCACGATGACAGGGGCGTTTACGAGCAGTACTTC	CASSHDDRGVYEQYF
.	TRBV29-1	TRBJ2-3	few	TGCAGCGTTGAATATGTAGCGGCGGATACGCAGTATTTT	CSVEYVAADTQYF
.	TRBV27	TRBJ1-1	once	TGTGCCAGCAATCCACACTTCTTGATGGGTTCACCACCCACCGGCCTGCTTGAAGCTTTCTTT	CASNPHFLMGSPPTGLLEAFF
.	TRBV20-1	TRBJ1-5	.	TGCAGTGCCCGGAAAGGGGAGGGTTTAAATCAGCCCCAGCATTTT	CSARKGEGLNQPQHF
.	TRBV7-9	TRBJ2-3	few	TGTGCCAACACGGCCTCGGGACAAACCAACCTAGGCACAGATACGCAGTATTTT	CANTASGQTNLGTDTQYF
TRBD2	TRBV29-1	TRBJ2-3	.	TGCAGCCATGGGGAGGGCCGAACAGATACGCAGTATTTT	CSHGEGRTDTQYF
.	TRBV5-6	TRBJ2-6	once	TGTGCCAGCAGCCGCGTGGACAGTTCTGGGGTCAACGTCCTGACTTTC	CASSRVDSSGVNVLTF
.	TRBV5-6	TRBJ2-6	.	TGTGCCAGCAACCCAACTGACTCTGGGGCCAACGTCCTGACTTTC	CASNPTDSGANVLTF
TRBD2	TRBV12-3/TRBV12-4	TRBJ2-3	few	TGTGCCAGCACTCCCGGGGGGGGGCTTAGCACAGATACGCAGTATTTT	CASTPGGGLSTDTQYF
TRBD1	TRBV6-2/TRBV6-3	TRBJ1-5	.	TGTGCCAGCAGTTACGGAACAGGGGTTTATCAGCCCCAGCATTTT	CASSYGTGVYQPQHF
.	TRBV6-2/TRBV6-3	TRBJ2-1	.	TGTGCCAGCAGTGGCGGGGCCGCACGTCTGTTCTTC	CASSGGAARLFF
TRBD2	TRBV7-3	TRBJ2-3	.	TGTGCCAGCAGCTTAGAAGGTCTAGCGGGGGCCCTTGATTACACAGATACGCAGTATTTT	CASSLEGLAGALDYTDTQYF
.	TRBV5-1	TRBJ2-1	.	TGCGCCAGCAGCTTGGCCACGCGAGGTGAGCAGTTCTTC	CASSLATRGEQFF
TRBD1	TRBV20-1	TRBJ2-7	few	TGCAGTGCTAGAATCCCGGGACAGGGGACCCACCCCTACGAGCAGTACTTC	CSARIPGQGTHPYEQYF
.	TRBV28	TRBJ1-2	.	TGTGCCAGCAGGTCGCAGGGTATTGGCTACACCTTC	CASRSQGIGYTF